Sequencing of this TCR beta chain was carried out in a study of control samples from healthy donors and cancer patients. V was trimmed by 5 bases and J by 0 bases, leaving 11 bases between them. The CDR3 extends over 15 amino acids. Germline values: CDR1 MNHEY, CDR2 SVGAGI. The protocol was immunoSEQ multiplex PCR, while the TCRdb copy is restricted to in-frame clones and leaves out a portion. The table has some 120,000 clones, roughly 90% seen once. Sequenced: blood. J is TRBJ2-1 and V is TRBV6-5, with D unclear. The sequence derives from a man aged 50 to 60 in good health. In DNA form, the CDR3 reads TGTGCCAGCAGTCCTCTCAGGAGCTCCTACAATGAGCAGTTCTTC. Its translation: CASSPLRSSYNEQFF.